This is a list of T cell receptor beta chains from one sample in a study of CD8 T cells in Susac syndrome. TCRdb passed the immunoSEQ multiplex PCR reads through MiXCR, listing each CDR3 protein once. Of 55,000 to 85,000 distinct CDR3 sequences in the sample, 95% to 96% were seen once. Sequences were obtained from CD4+ T cells from PBMCs. The source is a human donor with multiple sclerosis. Each CDR3 is given with its conserved first and last residue. A D gene is named only where the DNA matches it firmly.

TRBJ2-3,TRBV6-6,-,CASSHGKADTQYF,TGTGCCAGCAGTCATGGAAAAGCAGATACGCAGTATTTT
TRBJ2-7,TRBV6-5,-,CASRQAAVVYEQYF,TGTGCCAGCAGACAAGCGGCCGTGGTCTACGAGCAGTACTTC
TRBJ2-5,TRBV29-1,TRBD1,CSARTGGRQTQYF,TGCAGCGCCCGGACAGGGGGCCGTCAGACCCAGTACTTC
TRBJ1-3,TRBV29-1,-,CSVLYSGNTIYF,TGCAGCGTCCTGTACTCTGGAAACACCATATATTTT
TRBJ2-6,TRBV12-3/TRBV12-4,-,CASAKQGSFSGANVLTF,TGTGCCAGCGCCAAACAGGGTTCCTTCTCTGGGGCCAACGTCCTGACTTTC
TRBJ1-6,TRBV5-1,-,CASSLSSGRGNSPLHF,TGCGCCAGCAGCTTGTCATCCGGCAGGGGCAATTCACCCCTCCACTTT
TRBJ2-6,TRBV5-1,-,CASSLASGRTGANVLTF,TGCGCCAGCAGCTTGGCAAGCGGAAGGACTGGGGCCAACGTCCTGACTTTC
TRBJ1-2,TRBV28,-,CASGGLNYGYTF,TGTGCCAGTGGGGGACTAAACTATGGCTACACCTTC
TRBJ2-5,TRBV24-1,TRBD2,CATSDWTSGGETQYF,TGTGCCACCAGTGATTGGACTAGCGGGGGAGAGACCCAGTACTTC
TRBJ2-1,TRBV4-1,-,CASSHRQDYNEQFF,TGCGCCAGCAGCCATAGACAGGATTACAATGAGCAGTTCTTC
TRBJ2-3,TRBV20-1,-,CSASQGKTDTQYF,TGCAGTGCTAGTCAGGGGAAAACAGATACGCAGTATTTT
TRBJ1-1,TRBV7-9,TRBD1,CASSPRQGLNTEAFF,TGTGCCAGCAGCCCAAGACAGGGGCTGAACACTGAAGCTTTCTTT
TRBJ2-7,TRBV5-1,TRBD1,CASSLGQGSDEQYF,TGCGCCAGCAGCTTGGGACAGGGGTCCGACGAGCAGTACTTC